This TCR beta chain was identified in a study of blood T cell repertoires in COVID-19. Overall study: There were acute and convalescent COVID-19 samples, and they came from the United States, Italy and Spain. PBMCs, B-cell-depleted T cells, or T cells provided the cDNA or gDNA that made up the material.

Assay: immunoSEQ multiplex PCR; the TCRdb copy retains only in-frame clones and omits some. The sample holds around 240,000 clones; 75% to 85% are singletons and the top ten take around 1.5%. Germline trimming cut 2 bases from V and 6 bases from J; bases unmatched to any gene: 10. Germline V gene lookup returns CDR1 MNHEY and CDR2 SVGAGI. This CDR3 is built from 16 residues. Sequenced input: peripheral blood. The clonotype was recovered from a woman aged 40 to 49 who had recovered from COVID-19. The V and J genes are TRBV6-5 and TRBJ1-1; 9 bases map to TRBD1. DNA of the CDR3: TGTGCCAGCAGTTACAGATCACCGGGACAGGGCTCTGAAGCTTTCTTT. Amino acid sequence: CASSYRSPGQGSEAFF.